Listed here are 25 T cell receptor beta chains from one sample, sequenced in a study of cytomegalovirus exposure and HLA in healthy donors. Vbeta (60) and Jbeta (13) primers were used in the PCR. Clones were read by immunoSEQ multiplex PCR, and TCRdb kept only the in-frame ones, dropping some. This table has roughly 140,000 clones, 80% appearing once. Sequenced: PBMCs. Every receptor here comes from a middle-aged man in good health and CMV-seropositive.

The rearrangement uses TRBV19 and TRBJ2-7, with TRBD1 identical over 8 bases. The J segment lost 1 base and the V segment lost 4 bases, leaving 6 bases of the junction unmatched. This CDR3 has 15 residues. Germline CDR1 and CDR2: LNHDA and SQIVND (reference sequence). The CDR3 coding sequence is TGTGCCAGTAGTAGAGGACAGGGAAGGTCCTACGAGCAGTACTTC. Amino acid sequence: CASSRGQGRSYEQYF.

About this clone itself: The sample carries other DNA sequences with the same CDR3. V is TRBV9 and J is TRBJ1-1; 8 positions match TRBD1. CDR3 size: 13 residues. Germline lookup yields CDR1 SGDLS and CDR2 YYNGEE. V was clipped by 3 bases and J by 4 bases; unmatched bases: 2. As DNA, the CDR3 is TGTGCCAGCAGCGCCACAGGGGGCACTGAAGCTTTCTTT. Translation: CASSATGGTEAFF.

This chain connects TRBV9 to TRBJ2-3; unclear D gene. The CDR3 spans 13 residues. Germline V CDR1 and CDR2: SGDLS, YYNGEE. Trimming shortened V by 3 bases and J by 6 bases, and 11 bases separated the two germline ends. This CDR3 reads CASSEKVEDTQYF. The CDR3 DNA reads TGTGCCAGCAGCGAAAAAGTGGAGGATACGCAGTATTTT.

CDR3 bases: TGTGCCAGCGGACAAGGTCCCATCTATGGCTACACCTTC. Its protein is CASGQGPIYGYTF. This chain joins TRBV19 and TRBJ1-2; a possible D gene is TRBD1 (5 bases). Germline CDR1 and CDR2: LNHDA and SQIVND (reference sequence). The V gene lost 9 bases and the J gene lost 4 bases, with 15 bases spanning the gap. CDR3 size: 13 residues.

The chain carries TRBV6-6 and TRBJ2-7, with a weak D call TRBD1 (5 bases). The V and J ends lost 4 bases and 7 bases respectively, with 11 bases between them. Germline CDR1 MNHNY, CDR2 SVGAGI (reference sequence). The CDR3 is made up of 12 amino acids. Here the CDR3 DNA reads TGTGCCAGCAGTTCCCAGGGAAGGGAGCAGTACTTC. It specifies CASSSQGREQYF.

The J gene is TRBJ2-5, the V gene TRBV7-9, with 8 positions matching TRBD1. The CDR3 totals 16 residues. Germline V CDR1 and CDR2: SEHNR, FQNEAQ (reference sequence). Losses at the gene ends were 4 bases for V and 4 bases for J; bases not matched to a gene: 11. Here the CDR3 DNA reads TGTGCCAGCAGCTACACCGTAGGACAGGGTAGAGAGACCCAGTACTTC. Translating gives CASSYTVGQGRETQYF.

This clone was recorded only once. V is TRBV7-6 and J is TRBJ1-1; D is unresolved. V was trimmed by 0 bases and J by 1 base, leaving 9 bases between them. CDR3 size: 15 residues. Germline V lookup: CDR1 SGHVS, CDR2 FNYEAQ. In DNA, the CDR3 is TGTGCCAGCAGCTTAGCAGGGAGCCCGAACACTGAAGCTTTCTTT. Its protein product is CASSLAGSPNTEAFF.

This rearrangement joins TRBV5-1 to TRBJ2-5; D might be TRBD1 (6 bases). V lost 4 bases and J lost 4, with 14 bases in between. The CDR3 covers 14 residues. Germline CDR1 and CDR2: SGHRS and YFSETQ. DNA for the CDR3: TGCGCCAGCAGCCCATCAACAGGGTTAGAGACCCAGTACTTC. Amino acids: CASSPSTGLETQYF.

The rearrangement joins TRBV29-1 to TRBJ2-1; D remains unclear. The CDR3 is 13 residues long. Germline assignment: CDR1 SQVTM and CDR2 ANQGSEA. Trimming stripped 8 bases from V and 5 bases from J, with 16 bases between. The CDR3 reads CSPIPFENNEQFF. The CDR3, as DNA: TGCAGCCCCATCCCCTTTGAGAACAATGAGCAGTTCTTC.

This clone was observed once. The chain recombines TRBV7-2 with TRBJ1-2; D not resolved. The CDR3 is 13 amino acids. V shed 0 bases and J shed 4 bases, with 6 bases lying between them. CDR1 and CDR2 from the germline V gene are SGHTA and FQGNSA. The CDR3 loop reads CASSLATTYGYTF. CDR3 nucleotide sequence: TGTGCCAGCAGCTTAGCGACTACCTATGGCTACACCTTC.

The CDR3 region is CASSLGDSQNNSPLHF. Written as DNA, the CDR3 is TGCGCCAGCAGCTTGGGGGACAGTCAAAATAATTCACCCCTCCACTTT. V is TRBV5-1 and J is TRBJ1-6, with 7 bases aligning to TRBD1. J was trimmed by 5 bases and V by 0 bases; bases with no gene match: 5. Germline assignment: CDR1 SGHRS and CDR2 YFSETQ. This CDR3 spans 16 amino acids.

V is TRBV11-3 and J is TRBJ2-5; 8 nucleotides line up with TRBD2. Germline V gene sequence: CDR1 SGHNT, CDR2 YENEEA. Unmatched junction bases numbered 10, after V lost 2 bases and J lost 2 bases. This CDR3 is 17 amino acids long. For the CDR3, the DNA is TGTGCCAGCAGCTTAATTCACAGCGGGAGACAACAAGAGACCCAGTACTTC. Encoded protein: CASSLIHSGRQQETQYF.

V is TRBV11-2 and J is TRBJ2-7; 12 bases align to TRBD2. The CDR3 extends over 15 amino acids. J was trimmed by 7 bases and V by 5 bases; bases with no gene match: 9. Germline V gene lookup returns CDR1 SGHAT and CDR2 FQNNGV. The CDR3 DNA is TGTGCCAGCAGCCTCCTAGCGGGGGGGCCGGGGGAGCAGTACTTC. The encoded protein is CASSLLAGGPGEQYF. The full variable domain, with the rest looked up from reference TRBV11-2 and TRBJ2-7, is EAGVAQSPRYKIIEKRQSVAFWCNPISGHATLYWYQQILGQGPKLLIQFQNNGVVDDSQLPKDRFSAERLKGVDSTLKIQPAKLEDSAVYLCASSLLAGGPGEQYFGPGTRLTVT.

The chain couples TRBV29-1 to TRBJ2-7, with 12 bases aligning to TRBD2. The CDR3 spans 13 residues. V lost 5 bases, J lost 6 bases, and 5 bases stayed unmatched. CDR1 is SQVTM and CDR2 is ANQGSEA in the germline V gene. The CDR3 DNA is TGCAGCGTTCTACTAGCGGGAGGACGCGAGCAGTACTTC. This sequence encodes CSVLLAGGREQYF.

V is TRBV5-1 and J is TRBJ2-1; D is ambiguous. Germline-derived CDR1 and CDR2 are SGHRS and YFSETQ. Trimming pared 2 bases from V and 4 bases from J, leaving 19 bases between. There are 17 residues in the CDR3. The CDR3 nucleotides are TGCGCCAGCAGCTTAAATCAGGCTACCTCACGATACAATGAGCAGTTCTTC. It codes for CASSLNQATSRYNEQFF.

As DNA, the CDR3 is TGTGCCAGCAGCCGGGACAGGGGGTTTTCACCCCTCCACTTT. Its protein product is CASSRDRGFSPLHF. This sequence joins TRBV7-8 and TRBJ1-6; 11 bases agree with TRBD1. Germline CDR1 SGHVS, CDR2 FQNEAQ. The CDR3 loop spans 14 amino acids. V was clipped by 5 bases and J by 9 bases; unmatched bases: 3.

The rearrangement joins TRBV6-6 to TRBJ2-5, with D maybe TRBD1 (6 bases). Germline loops: CDR1 MNHNY, CDR2 SVGAGI (reference sequence). The ends were cut back, 6 bases at V and 5 bases at J, with 22 bases in the middle. The length of the CDR3 is 16 residues. This chain's CDR3 is CASSYPVGAEGETQYF. CDR3 coding DNA: TGTGCCAGCAGCTATCCGGTGGGGGCAGAGGGGGAGACCCAGTACTTC.

This chain uses TRBV5-1 with TRBJ2-7; TRBD2 matches 7 bases. Germline assignment: CDR1 SGHRS and CDR2 YFSETQ. The CDR3 length is 15 residues. V was clipped by 0 bases and J by 6 bases; unmatched bases: 9. This chain's CDR3 is CASSLGGSNAAEQYF. The CDR3 DNA reads as TGCGCCAGCAGCTTGGGCGGGAGCAACGCGGCCGAGCAGTACTTC.

The chain links TRBV6-5 to TRBJ1-4, with D possibly TRBD1 on 6 matching bases. Trimming took 0 bases from V and 3 from J, leaving 11 bases between them. The CDR3 length is 16 residues. CDR1 and CDR2 from the germline V gene are MNHEY and SVGAGI. The CDR3, as DNA: TGTGCCAGCAGTTACTCATCAGGGGTGGCTAATGAAAAACTGTTTTTT. Translation: CASSYSSGVANEKLFF.

The chain employs TRBV6-5 and TRBJ1-6; a possible D gene is TRBD1 (6 bases). Trimming left V 2 bases short and J 10 bases short, with 15 bases between. The CDR3 spans 15 residues. The germline CDR1 and CDR2 sequences are MNHEY and SVGAGI. Written as DNA, the CDR3 is TGTGCCAGCAGTTACGGACAGACGGCGAACTCACCCCTCCACTTT. Encoded protein: CASSYGQTANSPLHF.

The chain employs TRBV15 and TRBJ1-3; the D gene is possibly TRBD1 (6 bases). With 3 bases removed from V and 0 bases from J, the gap between germline ends came to 12 bases. CDR1 is LNHNV, CDR2 YYDKDF, per germline (reference sequence). The CDR3 runs 16 residues. CDR3 in amino acids: CATSSLTGNSGNTIYF. The CDR3 DNA reads TGTGCCACCAGCAGCCTGACAGGAAACTCTGGAAACACCATATATTTT.

This rearrangement joins TRBV6-5 to TRBJ2-7; 7 nucleotides align to TRBD1. Trimming removed 5 bases from V and 2 bases from J; junction bases left unmatched: 3. Germline lookup yields CDR1 MNHEY and CDR2 SVGAGI. This CDR3 is 13 amino acids long. As DNA, the CDR3 is TGTGCCAGCAGTCCAACAGGGGCCTACGAGCAGTACTTC. Its translation is CASSPTGAYEQYF.

This clone was observed a few times. V is TRBV7-6 and J is TRBJ1-1; weak D call: TRBD1 (6 bases). V was shortened by 2 bases and J by 5 bases, with 15 bases between the two germline ends. The CDR3 consists of 15 residues. Germline loops: CDR1 SGHVS, CDR2 FNYEAQ. This CDR3 reads CASSLKGGGGTEAFF. The CDR3 nucleotides are TGTGCCAGCAGCTTAAAGGGGGGCGGGGGGACTGAAGCTTTCTTT.

The chain is built from TRBV27 and TRBJ2-5, with a weak D call TRBD1 (6 bases). The CDR3 has 13 residues. Germline V CDR1 and CDR2: MNHEY, SMNVEV (reference sequence). The V gene lost 5 bases and the J gene lost 5 bases, with 12 bases spanning the gap. CDR3 protein: CASSANRAETQYF. The CDR3 DNA reads as TGTGCCAGCAGTGCTAACAGGGCCGAGACCCAGTACTTC.

J is TRBJ1-2 and V is TRBV19; 7 bases are a match to TRBD1. Germline-derived CDR1 and CDR2 are LNHDA and SQIVND (reference sequence). V shed 5 bases and J 4 bases; nucleotides not matched to a gene: 7. This CDR3 comprises 14 residues. CDR3 loop: CASSLQGQFYGYTF. The CDR3 DNA reads TGTGCCAGTAGTCTCCAGGGACAGTTCTATGGCTACACCTTC.